Listed below are T cell receptor beta chains from one sample, sequenced in a study of TIL therapy for anti-PD-1-resistant metastatic lung cancer. Only in-frame clones appear in the TCRdb table, and some are missing; sequencing was by immunoSEQ multiplex PCR. The sample gives about 15,000 clones, about 84% of which show up once; approximately 0.85% is in the top ten. The material was blood, obtained at baseline. These receptors originate from a person between 30 and 79 years old with non-small cell lung cancer. Each CDR3 is given with its conserved first and last residue. D genes are given only for firm matches. For some rows the clone size is stated as once, few or many, or as a class when expanded; others skip it.

j_call	v_call	d_call	clone_size	cdr3_nt	cdr3_aa
TRBJ2-7	TRBV4-1	TRBD1	few	TGCGCCAGCAGCCACCCCTTAGGGACAGGGAGATCCGAGCAGTACTTC	CASSHPLGTGRSEQYF
TRBJ2-5	TRBV5-4	-	-	TGTGCCAGCAGCAGGGGGGCCGGGGAGACCCAGTACTTC	CASSRGAGETQYF
TRBJ2-1	TRBV6-4	TRBD2	once	TGTGCCAGCAGTCTTCGACTAGCCCCTTACAATGAGCAGTTCTTC	CASSLRLAPYNEQFF
TRBJ1-1	TRBV4-2	-	-	TGTGCCAGCAGCCAAGATCTCGGCAACACTGAAGCTTTCTTT	CASSQDLGNTEAFF
TRBJ2-3	TRBV7-3	-	-	TGTGCCAGCAGCTCCCCGGGATACGATACGCAGTATTTT	CASSSPGYDTQYF
TRBJ2-3	TRBV28	TRBD2	-	TGTGCCAGCAGCCCCACTCTAGCGGGAGGGGATACGCAGTATTTT	CASSPTLAGGDTQYF
TRBJ1-5	TRBV11-3	-	-	TGTGCCAGCAGCTTAGAGAGCAATCAGCCCCAGCATTTT	CASSLESNQPQHF
TRBJ2-3	TRBV4-3	TRBD2	-	TGCGCCAGCAGCCAAGACCGGGGGGGGGCAAGGGATACGCAGTATTTT	CASSQDRGGARDTQYF
TRBJ1-2	TRBV25-1	-	-	TGTGCCAGCAGTGGCGGGGGGAACTATGGCTACACCTTC	CASSGGGNYGYTF
TRBJ2-1	TRBV2	TRBD1	-	TGTGCCAGCTCAGGGGGCGTCGGCAATGAGCAGTTCTTC	CASSGGVGNEQFF
TRBJ2-3	TRBV5-4	-	-	TGTGCCAGCTCCCCCGACCGCACAGATACGCAGTATTTT	CASSPDRTDTQYF
TRBJ2-7	TRBV20-1	-	-	TGCAGTGCTAGAGGCCCGGGTTCGGGGTACTTC	CSARGPGSGYF
TRBJ2-5	TRBV7-8	TRBD2	-	TGTGCCAGCAGCGCCCAGGCCCGGGAGGAGGAGACCCAGTACTTC	CASSAQAREEETQYF
TRBJ1-4	TRBV6-1	-	-	TGTGCCAGCAGTAGAGACTGGGGGGCTAGTGAAAAACTGTTTTTT	CASSRDWGASEKLFF
TRBJ2-4	TRBV7-6	-	-	TGTGCCAGCAGCTCTTGGGGACGTGCCTCTCTAGCCAAAAACATTCAGTACTTC	CASSSWGRASLAKNIQYF